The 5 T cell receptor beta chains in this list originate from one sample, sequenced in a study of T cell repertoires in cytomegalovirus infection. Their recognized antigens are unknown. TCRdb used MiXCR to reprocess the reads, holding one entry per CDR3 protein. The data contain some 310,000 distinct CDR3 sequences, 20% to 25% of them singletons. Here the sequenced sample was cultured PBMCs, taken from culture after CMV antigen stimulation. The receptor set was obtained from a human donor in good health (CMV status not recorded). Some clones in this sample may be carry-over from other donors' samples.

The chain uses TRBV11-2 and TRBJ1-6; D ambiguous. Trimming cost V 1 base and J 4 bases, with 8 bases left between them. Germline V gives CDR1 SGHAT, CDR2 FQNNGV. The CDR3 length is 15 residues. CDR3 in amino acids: CASSLGHDYNSPLHF. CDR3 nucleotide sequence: TGTGCCAGCAGCTTAGGTCACGATTATAATTCACCCCTCCACTTT. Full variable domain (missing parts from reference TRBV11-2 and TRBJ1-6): EAGVAQSPRYKIIEKRQSVAFWCNPISGHATLYWYQQILGQGPKLLIQFQNNGVVDDSQLPKDRFSAERLKGVDSTLKIQPAKLEDSAVYLCASSLGHDYNSPLHFGNGTRLTVT.

CDR3 nucleotides: TGTGCCTGGAGTGTAATTGAAAACACCATATATTTT. Translation: CAWSVIENTIYF. The chain uses TRBV30 and TRBJ1-3; no definite D call. The CDR3 loop spans 12 amino acids. Germline V lookup: CDR1 GTSNPN, CDR2 SVGIG (reference sequence). V was shortened by 0 bases and J by 6 bases, with 6 bases between the two germline ends.

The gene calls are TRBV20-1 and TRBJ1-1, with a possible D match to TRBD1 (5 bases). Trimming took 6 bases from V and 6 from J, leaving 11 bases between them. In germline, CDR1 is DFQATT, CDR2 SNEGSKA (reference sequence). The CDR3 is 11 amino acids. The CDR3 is CSATVKSEAFF. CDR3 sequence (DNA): TGCAGTGCGACAGTAAAGTCTGAAGCTTTCTTT.

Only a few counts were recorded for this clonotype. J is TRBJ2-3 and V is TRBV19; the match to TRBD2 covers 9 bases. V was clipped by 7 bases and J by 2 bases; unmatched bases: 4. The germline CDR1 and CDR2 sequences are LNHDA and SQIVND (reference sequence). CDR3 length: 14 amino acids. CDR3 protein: CASTPGLATDTQYF. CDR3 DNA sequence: TGTGCCAGTACCCCGGGACTAGCCACAGATACGCAGTATTTT.

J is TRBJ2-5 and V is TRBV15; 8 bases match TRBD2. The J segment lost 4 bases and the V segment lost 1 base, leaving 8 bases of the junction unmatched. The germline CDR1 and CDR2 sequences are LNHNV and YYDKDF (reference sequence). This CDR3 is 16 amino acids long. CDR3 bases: TGTGCCACCAGCAGAGGAGGCGGGAGGCAACGAGAGACCCAGTACTTC. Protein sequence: CATSRGGGRQRETQYF. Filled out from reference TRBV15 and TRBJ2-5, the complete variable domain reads DAMVIQNPRYQVTQFGKPVTLSCSQTLNHNVMYWYQQKSSQAPKLLFHYYDKDFNNEADTPDNFQSRRPNTSFCFLDIRSPGLGDTAMYLCATSRGGGRQRETQYFGPGTRLLVL.